These T cell receptor beta chains were read from a single sample in a study of blood T cell repertoires in COVID-19. Here immunoSEQ multiplex PCR was the method, and the copy in TCRdb shows in-frame clones only, minus some. The sample consists of 210,000 or so clones, 80% to 90% of them appearing once. Sequencing was performed on peripheral blood. These receptors were taken from a man aged 30 to 45 with COVID-19, enrolled during active disease. Both conserved end residues are part of each CDR3. A D gene is named only where the DNA matches it firmly. Expanded clones get a size class; other rows say once, few or many, or leave the size out.

TRBV4-1	NA	NA	TRBJ2-7	TGCGCCAGCAGCCAAGGCCAGGGAAACTACGAGCAGTACTTC	CASSQGQGNYEQYF
TRBV7-3	NA	NA	TRBJ2-6	TGTGCCAGCAGAGCCTCTGGGGCCAACGTCCTGACTTTC	CASRASGANVLTF
TRBV9	TRBD1	NA	TRBJ2-2	TGTGCCAGCAGCGTATCCGACAGGGGGCGCACCCCCGGGGAGCTGTTTTTT	CASSVSDRGRTPGELFF
TRBV18	NA	NA	TRBJ1-4	TGTGCCAGCTCACCGAGGGCAACTAATGAAAAACTGTTTTTT	CASSPRATNEKLFF
TRBV12-3/TRBV12-4	NA	NA	TRBJ2-7	TGTGCCAGCAGTCGGACGGCGGGGAACGAGCAGTACTTC	CASSRTAGNEQYF
TRBV2	TRBD1	NA	TRBJ1-2	TGTGCCAGCAGGCTTGGACAGGAGACGGGCTACACCTTC	CASRLGQETGYTF
TRBV7-3	NA	NA	TRBJ1-1	TGTGCCAGCAGCCCACTCGCCGCCGGGATTTCGAACACTGAAGCTTTCTTT	CASSPLAAGISNTEAFF
TRBV4-2	NA	NA	TRBJ2-7	TGTGCCAGCAGCCCGACAGAAGCACGCTCCTACGAGCAGTACTTC	CASSPTEARSYEQYF
TRBV30	NA	NA	TRBJ1-1	TGTGCCTGGACCGGGGGGCGGTTGAACACTGAAGCTTTCTTT	CAWTGGRLNTEAFF
TRBV7-2	NA	NA	TRBJ2-2	TGTGCCAGCAGCTTAGCCTGGCAGAACACCGGGGAGCTGTTTTTT	CASSLAWQNTGELFF
TRBV7-2	NA	NA	TRBJ2-1	TGTGCCAGCAGCCCCCACAGCTACAATGAGCAGTTCTTC	CASSPHSYNEQFF
TRBV27	TRBD1	NA	TRBJ2-7	TGTGCCAGCAGGCCGACAGGGAATACCTACGAGCAGTACTTC	CASRPTGNTYEQYF
TRBV27	TRBD1	NA	TRBJ1-4	TGTGCCAGTACCGGGACAGGGGGTCAAACTAATGAAAAACTGTTTTTT	CASTGTGGQTNEKLFF
TRBV5-1	NA	NA	TRBJ1-6	TGCGCCAGCAGCTTGGAAGGAGGATTGGATTCACCCCTCCACTTT	CASSLEGGLDSPLHF
TRBV7-6	TRBD2	NA	TRBJ2-1	TGTGCCAGCAGCCTAGCGGGAGGGACCTACAATGAGCAGTTCTTC	CASSLAGGTYNEQFF
TRBV30	NA	NA	TRBJ1-3	TGTGCCTGGAATAAGGGGTTTGGAAACACCATATATTTT	CAWNKGFGNTIYF
TRBV24-1	TRBD1	NA	TRBJ1-1	TGTGCCACCAGTGACCCCGGACAGGGCAACACTGAAGCTTTCTTT	CATSDPGQGNTEAFF
TRBV7-2	TRBD2	few	TRBJ2-7	TGTGCCAGCAGCTTAGCCGGGACTAGCTTCTCCTACGAGCAGTACTTC	CASSLAGTSFSYEQYF
TRBV14	NA	NA	TRBJ2-1	TGTGCCAGCAGCCAAGATCGAGGCGCCTACAATGAGCAGTTCTTC	CASSQDRGAYNEQFF
TRBV3-1/TRBV3-2	NA	NA	TRBJ2-2	TGTGCCAGCAGCCAAGACCCCGACTCCGTCACCGGGGAGCTGTTTTTT	CASSQDPDSVTGELFF
TRBV20-1	TRBD1	NA	TRBJ1-2	TGCAGCCGTACAGGGGCTGGAGGCTACACCTTC	CSRTGAGGYTF
TRBV6-2/TRBV6-3	NA	NA	TRBJ1-1	TGTGCCAGCAGTACACTAAACGCTGAAGCTTTCTTT	CASSTLNAEAFF
TRBV24-1	TRBD2	NA	TRBJ2-1	TGTGCCACCAGTGACCCCGGGACTAGCGGGAGAGATGAGCAGTTCTTC	CATSDPGTSGRDEQFF
TRBV27	TRBD1	NA	TRBJ1-2	TGTGCCAGCAGTTTATCGAAGACAGGGGGCAACTATGGCTACACCTTC	CASSLSKTGGNYGYTF
TRBV27	NA	NA	TRBJ1-6	TGTGCCAGCAGTTTGAGCGCCCTCTCACCCCTCCACTTT	CASSLSALSPLHF
TRBV5-5	TRBD1	NA	TRBJ1-1	TGTGCCAGCATCCGGTCGGGGACAGGGGGTAAGTTCACTGAAGCTTTCTTT	CASIRSGTGGKFTEAFF
TRBV1	NA	NA	TRBJ2-5	TGCACCAGCAGCCAAGACGGCGGGGTAGGGGAGACCCAGTACTTC	CTSSQDGGVGETQYF
TRBV28	NA	NA	TRBJ1-5	TGTGCCAGCAGTTTATATGGAGGAGGAGAACAGCCCCAGCATTTT	CASSLYGGGEQPQHF
TRBV7-2	NA	once	TRBJ1-6	TGTGCCAGCAGCCCCTACCCCATTTCACCCCTCCACTTT	CASSPYPISPLHF
TRBV2	NA	NA	TRBJ2-1	TGTGCCAGCAGTGAAAGCGGACAGTTATACAATGAGCAGTTCTTC	CASSESGQLYNEQFF
TRBV7-2	TRBD2	NA	TRBJ2-7	TGTGCCAGCAGCTTAACGGGAGGGTCCTACGAGCAGTACTTC	CASSLTGGSYEQYF
TRBV7-2	NA	NA	TRBJ2-1	TGTGCCAGCAGCTTAGAGAGGGAGTACAATGAGCAGTTCTTC	CASSLEREYNEQFF
TRBV27	NA	NA	TRBJ1-1	TGTGCCAGCAGGCCCCGGGGGAGCACTGAAGCTTTCTTT	CASRPRGSTEAFF
TRBV12-5	TRBD1	NA	TRBJ1-1	TGTGCTAGTGGTTTCATAACAGGGGGCACTGAAGCTTTCTTT	CASGFITGGTEAFF
TRBV18	TRBD1	NA	TRBJ2-3	TGTGCCAGCTCACCGAGGACAGGGGGGTTAACAGATACGCAGTATTTT	CASSPRTGGLTDTQYF
TRBV11-2	TRBD2	once	TRBJ2-1	TGTGCCAGCAGCTTCGGGGGGAGCTCCTACAATGAGCAGTTCTTC	CASSFGGSSYNEQFF
TRBV19	TRBD2	NA	TRBJ2-1	TGTGCCAGTAGTATAGAAGCGGGGGGGAGCTCCTACAATGAGCAGTTCTTC	CASSIEAGGSSYNEQFF
TRBV27	NA	NA	TRBJ2-7	TGTGCCAGCAGTTTCTCCCACAGGCGCCTCCCCTACGAGCAGTACTTC	CASSFSHRRLPYEQYF
TRBV2	NA	NA	TRBJ2-1	TGTGCCACCGGGACTTCTCCCGGGCAGCAGTTCTTC	CATGTSPGQQFF
TRBV7-2	TRBD2	NA	TRBJ2-3	TGTGCCAGCAGCCCCAGACTAGCGGGGGGACCAGATACGCAGTATTTT	CASSPRLAGGPDTQYF
TRBV7-3	TRBD1	NA	TRBJ2-2	TGTGCCAGCAGCTTAAGAGGACAGGGGAACACCGGGGAGCTGTTTTTT	CASSLRGQGNTGELFF
TRBV7-2	TRBD1	NA	TRBJ2-7	TGTGCCAGCAGCTTGGGGACAGGGGGCGTCTACGAGCAGTACTTC	CASSLGTGGVYEQYF
TRBV19	NA	NA	TRBJ2-2	TGTGCCAGTAGACTGGGAGAGGTTAACACCGGGGAGCTGTTTTTT	CASRLGEVNTGELFF
TRBV15	TRBD1	NA	TRBJ2-2	TGTGCCACCAGCAGAGCCGGGACAGGGTTAGTCGGGGAGCTGTTTTTT	CATSRAGTGLVGELFF
TRBV19	NA	NA	TRBJ2-1	TGTGCCAGTAAACTCCAGGGTGAGAGCTCCTACAATGAGCAGTTCTTC	CASKLQGESSYNEQFF
TRBV15	NA	NA	TRBJ1-5	TGTGCCACCAGCAGAGAGGCAGGGCGAGGGGGTCAGCCCCAGCATTTT	CATSREAGRGGQPQHF
TRBV4-3	NA	NA	TRBJ2-1	TGCGCCAGCAGCCAAGTCTTCGGGGGGCGGTACAATGAGCAGTTCTTC	CASSQVFGGRYNEQFF
TRBV10-3	NA	NA	TRBJ1-5	TGTGCCATCAGTGAGTCGCTGGAGAGCAATCAGCCCCAGCATTTT	CAISESLESNQPQHF
TRBV7-9	TRBD1	NA	TRBJ1-4	TGTGCCAGCAGCCGTAACAGGGGACCTAATGAAAAACTGTTTTTT	CASSRNRGPNEKLFF
TRBV29-1	NA	few	TRBJ1-1	TGCAGCGTTGAAGGTACATGGGGGGTGAACACTGAAGCTTTCTTT	CSVEGTWGVNTEAFF
TRBV13	TRBD1	once	TRBJ2-5	TGTGCCAGCAGCTATGGACAGGGATGGGAGACCCAGTACTTC	CASSYGQGWETQYF
TRBV4-2	NA	NA	TRBJ1-2	TGTGCCAGCAGCCCCGACCCGGACAGTAACTATGGCTACACCTTC	CASSPDPDSNYGYTF
TRBV28	NA	NA	TRBJ2-1	TGTGCCAGCAGTCGAGGGACTGGGCCCTACAATGAGCAGTTCTTC	CASSRGTGPYNEQFF
TRBV5-4	TRBD1	NA	TRBJ1-1	TGTGCCAGCAGCCCGGGACAGATGAACACTGAAGCTTTCTTT	CASSPGQMNTEAFF
TRBV2	TRBD1	NA	TRBJ1-2	TGTGCCAGCAGTTATATTGGGACAGGGGTTTATGGCTACACCTTC	CASSYIGTGVYGYTF
TRBV13	TRBD1	NA	TRBJ1-4	TGTGCCAGCAGCTCCCCGGACAGGGGAGCTAATGAAAAACTGTTTTTT	CASSSPDRGANEKLFF
TRBV21-1	NA	once	TRBJ1-5	TGTGCCACCACTGGGAGGGGGGGGAATCAGCCCCAGCATTTT	CATTGRGGNQPQHF